A selection of T cell receptor beta chains follows, all from one sample in a study of blood T cell repertoires in COVID-19. Data came from immunoSEQ multiplex PCR; TCRdb stores just in-frame clones and leaves some out. The sample lists 200,000 to 250,000 clones; 85% to 90% were seen once. The sample was peripheral blood. Source of these receptors: a woman aged 60-75 years with acute or convalescent COVID-19. Each CDR3 is given with its conserved first and last residue. The D gene is left open where the match is weak. Only some rows state a clone size, as once, few, many or a class for expanded clones.

14,TRBD1,TRBV4-1,NA,TRBJ1-2,CASSLPDRAHGYTF,TGCGCCAGCAGCCTTCCGGACAGGGCCCATGGCTACACCTTC
14,NA,TRBV9,NA,TRBJ2-7,CASSVELFSYEQYF,TGTGCCAGCAGCGTAGAACTCTTTTCCTACGAGCAGTACTTC
13,NA,TRBV10-2,NA,TRBJ1-3,CASRDSSGNTIYF,TGCGCCAGCAGGGACAGCTCTGGAAACACCATATATTTT
18,TRBD1,TRBV10-3,few,TRBJ1-3,CAISESIPPQGGRNTIYF,TGTGCCATCAGTGAGTCAATCCCTCCGCAGGGGGGTAGAAACACCATATATTTT
15,TRBD2,TRBV20-1,NA,TRBJ2-1,CSASLAGGRSYEQFF,TGCAGTGCAAGTCTAGCGGGAGGGCGTTCGTATGAGCAGTTCTTC
13,NA,TRBV14,NA,TRBJ2-5,CASSQADQETQYF,TGTGCCAGCAGCCAAGCTGACCAAGAGACCCAGTACTTC
14,TRBD2,TRBV19,NA,TRBJ2-3,CASSTSGGTDTQYF,TGTGCCAGTAGTACTAGCGGGGGCACAGATACGCAGTATTTT
13,TRBD1,TRBV5-1,NA,TRBJ1-2,CASSYDRDGGYTF,TGCGCCAGCAGCTACGACAGGGACGGTGGCTACACCTTC
23,NA,TRBV19,NA,TRBJ1-4,CASSLLNLYASGTSFTTNEKLFF,TGTGCCAGTAGTCTCTTAAATTTATACGCTTCCGGGACTTCCTTTACAACTAATGAAAAACTGTTTTTT
15,TRBD2,TRBV7-9,NA,TRBJ2-3,CASSLLAASSDTQYF,TGTGCCAGCAGCTTACTAGCGGCCTCTTCAGATACGCAGTATTTT
13,TRBD1,TRBV12-3/TRBV12-4,few,TRBJ1-1,CASSKDRDTEAFF,TGTGCCAGCAGCAAGGACAGGGACACTGAAGCTTTCTTT
16,TRBD2,TRBV29-1,few,TRBJ2-1,CSVPPLSGSWANEQFF,TGCAGCGTACCCCCCTTGAGCGGGAGTTGGGCCAATGAGCAGTTCTTC
15,NA,TRBV6-1,NA,TRBJ1-2,CASSDRATANYGYTF,TGTGCCAGCAGTGATCGGGCGACAGCTAACTATGGCTACACCTTC
16,TRBD2,TRBV10-3,once,TRBJ2-7,CAISATSGESLYEQYF,TGTGCCATCAGTGCGACTAGCGGGGAAAGTCTCTACGAGCAGTACTTC
17,TRBD1,TRBV5-5,NA,TRBJ2-1,CASSFLTGVYSYNEQFF,TGTGCCAGCAGCTTTTTAACAGGGGTATATTCCTACAATGAGCAGTTCTTC
15,NA,TRBV11-3,few,TRBJ2-1,CASSERGTGGNEQFF,TGTGCCAGCAGCGAGAGGGGGACGGGGGGCAATGAGCAGTTCTTC
14,TRBD1,TRBV28,NA,TRBJ2-5,CASWDRSVRETQYF,TGTGCCAGCTGGGACAGGAGCGTACGAGAGACCCAGTACTTC
14,TRBD1,TRBV18,NA,TRBJ2-7,CASSFGQGRDEQYF,TGTGCCAGCTCCTTCGGACAGGGACGGGACGAGCAGTACTTC
15,TRBD1,TRBV5-4,NA,TRBJ2-1,CASSSYRGRNNEQFF,TGTGCCAGCAGCTCCTACAGGGGGCGCAACAATGAGCAGTTCTTC
14,NA,TRBV6-5,NA,TRBJ1-1,CASRLETRGTEAFF,TGTGCCAGCAGACTGGAGACTCGAGGCACTGAAGCTTTCTTT
15,TRBD2,TRBV19,NA,TRBJ2-7,CASSPTSGSRYEQYF,TGTGCCAGTAGTCCAACTAGCGGGAGCCGGTACGAGCAGTACTTC
15,TRBD1,TRBV2,NA,TRBJ1-4,CASSDRGLANEKLFF,TGTGCCAGCAGTGACAGGGGGCTAGCTAATGAAAAACTGTTTTTT
12,NA,TRBV29-1,few,TRBJ2-2,CSVEQDTGELFF,TGCAGCGTTGAACAGGACACCGGGGAGCTGTTTTTT
12,NA,TRBV6-5,NA,TRBJ2-5,CASSYSGETQYF,TGTGCCAGCAGTTACAGCGGAGAGACCCAGTACTTC
15,TRBD2,TRBV28,once,TRBJ2-1,CASSLGGSWYNEQFF,TGTGCCAGCAGTTTGGGCGGGAGTTGGTACAATGAGCAGTTCTTC
13,NA,TRBV4-1,once,TRBJ2-7,CASSLRQGSEQYF,TGCGCCAGCAGTTTGAGGCAGGGGAGCGAGCAGTACTTC
15,NA,TRBV3-1/TRBV3-2,NA,TRBJ1-2,CASSQDTRAYYGYTF,TGTGCCAGCAGCCAAGACACCCGAGCCTACTATGGCTACACCTTC
14,NA,TRBV5-1,NA,TRBJ2-1,CASSPGHLYNEQFF,TGCGCCAGCAGCCCGGGACACCTATACAATGAGCAGTTCTTC
14,NA,TRBV7-8,NA,TRBJ2-5,CASSEDPLQETQYF,TGTGCCAGCAGCGAAGATCCGCTACAAGAGACCCAGTACTTC
14,NA,TRBV19,NA,TRBJ2-2,CASSINRNTGELFF,TGTGCCAGTAGTATTAACAGGAACACCGGGGAGCTGTTTTTT
14,NA,TRBV27,NA,TRBJ1-3,CASSMSGSGNTIYF,TGTGCCAGCAGTATGAGTGGTTCTGGAAACACCATATATTTT